This TCR beta chain is drawn from a study of breast tumors, draining lymph nodes, adjacent tissues. CDR1 and CDR2 from the germline V gene are SGDLS and YYNGEE. The CDR3 covers 14 residues. Samples came from axillary lymph nodes draining the breast cancer. TCRdb ran MiXCR on the multiplex PCR reads and lists one entry per CDR3 protein. The sample records around 140,000 distinct CDR3 sequences, about a fifth being singletons. In regard to this clonotype: Antigen unknown. A much larger clone is a single base away; this may be a read error.

General study points: Compared with basal-like, luminal-like tumors shared significantly more repertoire with nontumor tissue.

This rearrangement joins TRBV9 to TRBJ2-7; D remains ambiguous. The TCR originated in a female donor with breast cancer. Some clones in this sample may be carry-over from other donors' samples. Sequenced sample: axillary lymph node tissue. In nucleotides, the CDR3 is TGTGCCGGCAGCGTCGGAATATACAACTACGAGCAGTACTTC. Encoded protein: CAGSVGIYNYEQYF. Combining the CDR3 with reference TRBV9 and TRBJ2-7 gives the whole variable domain DSGVTQTPKHLITATGQRVTLRCSPRSGDLSVYWYQQSLDQGLQFLIQYYNGEERAKGNILERFSAQQFPDLHSELNLSSLELGDSALYFCAGSVGIYNYEQYFGPGTRLTVT.